A selection of T cell receptor beta chains follows, all from one sample in a study of blood T cell repertoires in COVID-19. Clones were sequenced by immunoSEQ multiplex PCR, and TCRdb holds only the in-frame ones, with some missing. Seen here are over 130,000 clones, around 88% observed once, and the top ten hold roughly 28%. The sample comprised peripheral blood. The receptors were sampled from a human donor in a cohort sampled during active COVID-19. CDR3s include the opening cysteine and the closing phenylalanine or tryptophan. Fields, in order: clone size, J gene, D gene, V gene, CDR3 protein, CDR3 DNA. D genes are given only for firm matches. Only some rows state a clone size, as once, few, many or a class for expanded clones.

NA,TRBJ1-6,NA,TRBV27,CASSAGGGSPLHF,TGTGCCAGCAGTGCGGGGGGAGGCTCACCCCTCCACTTT
NA,TRBJ2-5,TRBD2,TRBV5-1,CASSLQGLAQETQYF,TGCGCCAGCAGCTTGCAAGGACTAGCCCAAGAGACCCAGTACTTC
NA,TRBJ2-7,TRBD2,TRBV5-5,CASSRSGGAYEQYF,TGTGCCAGCAGCCGGAGCGGGGGGGCCTACGAGCAGTACTTC
NA,TRBJ1-6,NA,TRBV15,CATSRASSPLHF,TGTGCCACCAGCAGAGCTTCTTCACCCCTCCACTTT
NA,TRBJ2-1,TRBD2,TRBV27,CASSTSKWTSGAYNEQFF,TGTGCCAGCAGTACTTCTAAGTGGACTAGCGGGGCCTACAATGAGCAGTTCTTC
NA,TRBJ2-7,NA,TRBV19,CASSMSGSYEQYF,TGTGCCAGTAGTATGAGCGGATCCTACGAGCAGTACTTC
NA,TRBJ2-2,NA,TRBV18,CASSPRAGANTGELFF,TGTGCCAGCTCACCAAGGGCAGGGGCGAACACCGGGGAGCTGTTTTTT
NA,TRBJ2-3,TRBD2,TRBV29-1,CSVDPETSGGTHGF,TGCAGCGTTGATCCAGAGACTAGCGGGGGGACTCACGGTTTT
NA,TRBJ2-1,NA,TRBV7-9,CASSLEQGYNEQFF,TGTGCCAGCAGCTTAGAGCAGGGCTACAATGAGCAGTTCTTC
NA,TRBJ2-1,NA,TRBV10-3,CAIRRGGQQHEQFF,TGTGCCATCAGGCGCGGGGGCCAACAGCATGAGCAGTTCTTC
NA,TRBJ2-1,TRBD2,TRBV5-4,CASSLGTSGGYNEQFF,TGTGCCAGCAGCCTCGGGACTAGCGGGGGGTACAATGAGCAGTTCTTC
once,TRBJ2-7,TRBD1,TRBV19,CASSRTGATYEQYF,TGTGCCAGTAGTAGAACAGGGGCAACCTACGAGCAGTACTTC
NA,TRBJ2-5,NA,TRBV9,CASSVGQSQETQYF,TGTGCCAGCAGTGTTGGACAGAGCCAAGAGACCCAGTACTTC
NA,TRBJ2-7,TRBD1,TRBV7-9,CASSLTGGYYEQYF,TGTGCCAGCAGCTTAACAGGGGGGTACTACGAGCAGTACTTC
NA,TRBJ2-3,NA,TRBV11-2,CASSSQVGATDTQYF,TGTGCCAGCAGCTCTCAGGTGGGGGCCACAGATACGCAGTATTTT
NA,TRBJ1-2,NA,TRBV19,CASSIDLLGVNYGYTF,TGTGCCAGTAGTATAGATCTATTAGGGGTGAACTATGGCTACACCTTC
few,TRBJ1-1,NA,TRBV6-1,CASSEGVALGGTEAFF,TGTGCCAGCAGTGAAGGTGTGGCTTTAGGAGGCACTGAAGCTTTCTTT
few,TRBJ2-3,TRBD2,TRBV11-2,CASSPEGLAGGRDTQYF,TGTGCCAGCAGCCCCGAGGGACTAGCGGGGGGGCGCGATACGCAGTATTTT
NA,TRBJ1-1,NA,TRBV28,CASSSSGRGGHTEAFF,TGTGCCAGCAGTTCGTCGGGCCGAGGGGGACACACTGAAGCTTTCTTT
NA,TRBJ2-7,TRBD1,TRBV6-6,CASSRQGAEQYF,TGTGCCAGCAGTCGACAGGGGGCCGAGCAGTACTTC
NA,TRBJ2-7,TRBD2,TRBV6-5,CASSYGGGFSYEQYF,TGTGCCAGCAGTTACGGGGGGGGGTTCTCCTACGAGCAGTACTTC
NA,TRBJ2-7,NA,TRBV11-1,CASSSPGGTSHEQYF,TGTGCCAGCAGCTCACCAGGCGGGACGTCCCACGAGCAGTACTTC
once,TRBJ2-3,TRBD2,TRBV2,CASSRSKRGGGTDTQYF,TGTGCCAGCAGCAGAAGTAAGCGGGGGGGCGGCACAGATACGCAGTATTTT